The entry below gives a single T cell receptor (beta chain) sequence along with its context. As yet, its antigen is unknown. 5'RACE template switching with UMIs produced the TCR beta cDNA. TCRdb re-analyzed the 5' RACE reads; it lists each CDR3 protein once, without DNA. Its table records about 300,000 distinct CDR3 sequences. The CDR3 has 15 residues. CDR1 is SGHTA, CDR2 FQGNSA, per germline. The data are from a study of T cells expressing NK-cell markers. Study-level background: HCMV seropositivity marked most of the eight sequenced donors; one was seronegative. Study-level points and caveats: In roughly six donors, dominant NKG2C+ clonotypes were roughly 1.0-7.0% of CD8+ T cells.

This clonotype was sampled from a woman aged 18 to 75 in good health. V usage is TRBV7-2 and J usage is TRBJ2-1; the D call from TCRdb, TRBD1, cannot be confirmed without DNA. Sequenced material: blood T cells: a sorted CD56 or NKG2C T cell subset, CD4+ or CD8+ T cells, or bulk PBMC T cells (not recorded which). The CDR3 sequence: CASSLWDRAGNEQFF.